Reported below is one T cell receptor (beta chain). The sample is drawn from a study of blood T cell repertoires in COVID-19. Study summary: From the United States, Italy and Spain came samples of acute and convalescent COVID-19. T cells, B-cell-depleted T cells, or PBMCs provided the cDNA or gDNA that served as material.

Per the study methods: Reference gene primer amplification in the assay estimated nucleated cell counts. The assay was immunoSEQ multiplex PCR, and TCRdb's table has in-frame clones only and misses some. V and J calls and clone size are copied from that table; D and trimming were computed from the DNA. Among under 200,000 clones listed, around nine tenths were seen once. V was pared by 6 bases and J by 8 bases, with 10 bases between. The CDR3 totals 12 residues. Sequencing was carried out using peripheral blood. This TCR came from an older man with acute or convalescent COVID-19. The rearrangement uses TRBV12-3 or TRBV12-4 and TRBJ2-2; TRBD1 is a possible D gene (6 bases). CDR3 nucleotides: TGTGCCAGCAGCCAGGGGCGAGGGGAGCTGTTTTTT. This codes for CASSQGRGELFF.